This T cell receptor (beta chain) is from a study of T cells in Graves' hyperthyroidism and ophthalmopathy. Study-wide results and limits: A model of 13 V-J features distinguished ophthalmopathy from stable hyperthyroidism.

Newly diagnosed hyperthyroidism, duration under 2 months, in patients aged 18 to 65. This CDR3 has 11 residues. V lost 2 bases and J 10 bases, leaving 9 bases between the germline ends. Germline values: CDR1 GTSNPN, CDR2 SVGIG (reference sequence). This clonotype was counted only a few times. Its antigen is still unknown. There were TCR beta CDR3 regions amplified from RNA transcripts. HTBI primers were the set used in a first-round RT-PCR of the TCR CDR3. TCRdb ran MiXCR on the multiplex PCR reads and lists one entry per CDR3 protein. The sample records approximately 300,000 distinct CDR3 sequences, roughly 17% being singletons.

This chain uses TRBV30 with TRBJ2-1; no clear D. The sequencing input was blood. This TCR was recovered from a man aged 25 to 45 with Graves' hyperthyroidism. The CDR3 nucleotides read TGTGCCTGGAGTACCGGACCCGAGCAGTTCTTC. Translating it yields CAWSTGPEQFF.